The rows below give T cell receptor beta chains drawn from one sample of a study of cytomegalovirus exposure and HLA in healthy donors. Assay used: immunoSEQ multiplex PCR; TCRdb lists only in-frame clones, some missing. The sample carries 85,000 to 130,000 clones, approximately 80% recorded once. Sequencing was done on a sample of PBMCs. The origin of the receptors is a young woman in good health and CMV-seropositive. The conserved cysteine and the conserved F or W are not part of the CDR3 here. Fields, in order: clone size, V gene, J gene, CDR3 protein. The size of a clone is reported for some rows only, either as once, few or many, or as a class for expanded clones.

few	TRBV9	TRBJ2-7	ASSLGTDAYEQY
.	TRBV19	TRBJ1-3	ASTSGGNTIY
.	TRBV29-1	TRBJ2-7	SVAGGPGVYEQY
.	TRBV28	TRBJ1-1	ASSLLREKGTEAF
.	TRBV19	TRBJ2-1	ASGRGGNEQF
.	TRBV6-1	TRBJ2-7	ASGTGVDEQY
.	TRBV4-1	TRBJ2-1	ASSVGLAGDYNEQF
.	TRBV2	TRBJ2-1	ASSEKGFTYNEQF
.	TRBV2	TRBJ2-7	ASSDRTGVYEQY
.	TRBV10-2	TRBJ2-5	ASSGTDQETQY
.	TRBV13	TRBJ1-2	ASPNPGGNGYT
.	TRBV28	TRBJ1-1	ASSSGQGRTAEAF
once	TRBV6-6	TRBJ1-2	ASSPTGNYGYT
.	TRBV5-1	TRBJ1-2	ASSTGVTQGANYGYT
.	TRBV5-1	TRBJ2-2	ASTSGDTGELF
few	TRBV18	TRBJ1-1	ASSPLTGNTEAF
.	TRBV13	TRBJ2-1	ASSQRAGYNEQF
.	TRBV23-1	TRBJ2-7	ASTFWTSANYEQY
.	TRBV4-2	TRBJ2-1	ASSQDFPSAGNEQF
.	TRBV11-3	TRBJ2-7	ASSLAQSLDRVDYEQY
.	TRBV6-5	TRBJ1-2	ASSYSSRGTYGYT
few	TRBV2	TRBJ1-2	ASSERRGFPQGYT
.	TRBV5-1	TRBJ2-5	ASSLGPGGETQY
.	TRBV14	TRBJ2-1	ASSLAAGQIPF
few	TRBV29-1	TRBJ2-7	SVASDKFSYEQY
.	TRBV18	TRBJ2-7	ASSRTGVEQY
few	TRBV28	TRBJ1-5	ASSFSNQPQH
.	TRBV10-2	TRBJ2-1	ASSVLAGDNEQF
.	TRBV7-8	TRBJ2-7	ASSSLTSGYEQY
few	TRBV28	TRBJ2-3	ASSLSSGGLDTQY
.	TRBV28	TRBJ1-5	ASSPGQGTQPQH
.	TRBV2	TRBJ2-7	ASSSGQATYEQY
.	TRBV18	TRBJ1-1	ASSAPGQNTEAF
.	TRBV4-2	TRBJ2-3	ASSQVAGLAADTQY
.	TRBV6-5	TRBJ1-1	ASSGQTNTEAF
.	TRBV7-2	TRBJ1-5	ASSLVQGSNQPQH